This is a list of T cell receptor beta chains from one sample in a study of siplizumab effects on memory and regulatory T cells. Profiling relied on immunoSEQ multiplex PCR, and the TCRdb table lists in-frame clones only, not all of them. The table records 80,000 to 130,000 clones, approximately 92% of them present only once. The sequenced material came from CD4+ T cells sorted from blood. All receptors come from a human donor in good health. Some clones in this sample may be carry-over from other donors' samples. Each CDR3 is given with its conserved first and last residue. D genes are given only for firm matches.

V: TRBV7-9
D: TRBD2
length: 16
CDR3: CASSFSSGSGTGELFF

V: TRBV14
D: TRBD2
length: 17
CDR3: CASSQGLATRRQDTQYF

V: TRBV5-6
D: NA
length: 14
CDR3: CASSISGPRGTQYF

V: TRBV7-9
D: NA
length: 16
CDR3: CASSLSAETGGYGYTF

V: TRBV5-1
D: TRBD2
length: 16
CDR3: CASSPLTSGSTGELFF

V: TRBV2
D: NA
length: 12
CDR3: CATKPSEETQYF

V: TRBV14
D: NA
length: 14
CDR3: CASSQLGREETQYF

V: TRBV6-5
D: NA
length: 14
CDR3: CASRTDYSGNTIYF

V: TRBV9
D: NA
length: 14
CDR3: CASSVDPSQETQYF

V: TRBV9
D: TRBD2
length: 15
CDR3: CASRPSGGEGETQYF

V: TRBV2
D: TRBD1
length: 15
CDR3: CASSESGGLNQPQHF

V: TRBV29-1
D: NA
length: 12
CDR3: CSVEGFTDTQYF

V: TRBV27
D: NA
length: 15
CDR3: CASSKRRAAGNTIYF

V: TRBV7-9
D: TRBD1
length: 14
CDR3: CASYRGVDQETQYF

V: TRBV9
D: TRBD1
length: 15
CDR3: CASSVAGQGWDEQFF